A selection of T cell receptor beta chains follows, all from one sample in a study of PD-L1 blockade in urothelial cancer. The data were produced by immunoSEQ multiplex PCR, yet TCRdb's version contains in-frame clones alone and is incomplete. The sample has tens of thousands of clones; around 90% are singletons. Source: PBMCs, taken around atezolizumab (anti-PD-L1) treatment. Receptors were obtained from a woman aged 55-70 years with urothelial cancer. Both conserved end residues are part of each CDR3. A D gene is named only where the DNA matches it firmly. Size tells how often a clone was seen (once, few, many) or the class of an expanded clone, and some rows leave it out.

-	-	TRBV14	TRBJ1-4	CASSQTESRGNEKLFF	TGTGCCAGCAGCCAAACAGAATCACGGGGAAATGAAAAACTGTTTTTT
TRBD1	-	TRBV15	TRBJ1-1	CATSRGGQGNTEAFF	TGTGCCACCAGCAGAGGGGGACAGGGAAACACTGAAGCTTTCTTT
TRBD2	-	TRBV2	TRBJ2-3	CASSLLAGGPDF	TGTGCCAGCAGCCTCCTAGCGGGGGGACCGGATTTT
TRBD2	-	TRBV4-2	TRBJ2-1	CASSQAGGVNEQFF	TGTGCCAGCAGCCAAGCGGGGGGGGTCAATGAGCAGTTCTTC
TRBD2	-	TRBV18	TRBJ2-7	CASSLTSGGANEQYF	TGTGCCAGCTCGCTGACTAGCGGGGGGGCGAACGAGCAGTACTTC
TRBD1	once	TRBV19	TRBJ2-7	CASSIGSTGGYEQYF	TGTGCCAGTAGTATTGGGTCGACAGGGGGCTACGAGCAGTACTTC
TRBD2	-	TRBV7-9	TRBJ2-7	CASSSEAGEGFGRYEQYF	TGTGCCAGCAGCTCCGAAGCGGGAGAGGGTTTTGGGCGCTACGAGCAGTACTTC
-	-	TRBV7-6	TRBJ2-4	CASSLPGENIQYF	TGTGCCAGCAGCTTACCAGGGGAGAACATTCAGTACTTC
TRBD2	-	TRBV2	TRBJ2-1	CASSFSGSPDEQFF	TGTGCCAGCAGTTTTAGCGGGAGCCCGGATGAGCAGTTCTTC
-	few	TRBV5-6	TRBJ2-1	CASSLSSLRGWQFF	TGTGCCAGCAGCTTAAGCTCCCTAAGAGGGTGGCAGTTCTTC
TRBD1	-	TRBV9	TRBJ1-2	CASSVGDSIHSYF	TGTGCCAGCAGCGTAGGGGACAGTATTCATTCCTACTTC
TRBD1	-	TRBV18	TRBJ1-1	CASSPEYRMADRVNEAFF	TGTGCCAGCTCACCAGAGTATAGGATGGCGGACAGGGTTAATGAAGCTTTCTTT
-	-	TRBV27	TRBJ1-5	CASRPYAGAIGDQPQHF	TGTGCCAGCAGACCCTACGCGGGAGCGATCGGTGATCAGCCCCAGCATTTT
TRBD1	-	TRBV5-6	TRBJ1-5	CASSPGTGRSNQPQHF	TGTGCCAGCAGCCCAGGGACAGGGAGAAGCAATCAGCCCCAGCATTTT
-	-	TRBV20-1	TRBJ2-2	CSARQAGELFF	TGCAGTGCTAGACAGGCCGGGGAGCTGTTTTTT
TRBD2	-	TRBV5-4	TRBJ2-5	CASSLDSGRGETQYF	TGTGCCAGCAGCTTGGATAGCGGGAGAGGAGAGACCCAGTACTTC
-	-	TRBV10-2	TRBJ1-2	CASSELGNYGYTF	TGCGCCAGCAGTGAACTAGGGAACTATGGCTACACCTTC
-	-	TRBV20-1	TRBJ2-7	CSASGDTEQYF	TGCAGTGCTAGTGGGGACACCGAGCAGTACTTC
-	few	TRBV7-3	TRBJ1-1	CASSFSGNTEAFF	TGTGCCAGCAGCTTCTCAGGGAACACTGAAGCTTTCTTT
TRBD1	-	TRBV4-3	TRBJ2-7	CASSQGTGNSYEQYF	TGCGCCAGCAGCCAAGGGACAGGGAACTCCTACGAGCAGTACTTC
-	-	TRBV5-6	TRBJ2-4	CASSLDRRHIQYF	TGTGCCAGCAGCTTGGACCGGAGGCACATTCAGTACTTC
-	-	TRBV14	TRBJ1-4	CASSLTPGGAEKLFF	TGTGCCAGCAGCCTCACCCCGGGGGGTGCTGAAAAACTGTTTTTT
-	-	TRBV5-4	TRBJ1-4	CASSEGVEGTNEKLFF	TGTGCCAGCAGCGAGGGGGTAGAGGGAACTAATGAAAAACTGTTTTTT
TRBD1	-	TRBV28	TRBJ1-2	CASSFIGQGYGYTF	TGTGCCAGCAGTTTTATAGGACAGGGCTATGGCTACACCTTC
-	-	TRBV4-3	TRBJ2-5	CASSLNLGTSMGETQYF	TGCGCCAGCAGCCTTAATCTGGGTACTAGTATGGGGGAGACCCAGTACTTC
-	-	TRBV9	TRBJ2-7	CASSAGIYEQYF	TGTGCCAGCAGTGCGGGGATCTACGAGCAGTACTTC
TRBD2	-	TRBV13	TRBJ2-7	CASSSSSGRAVEQYF	TGTGCCAGCAGCTCCTCTAGCGGGAGGGCCGTCGAGCAGTACTTC
-	once	TRBV6-6	TRBJ2-3	CASSYLQGSRDTQYF	TGTGCCAGCAGTTACCTACAGGGCTCACGAGATACGCAGTATTTT
TRBD1	-	TRBV11-3	TRBJ1-1	CASSLGTGDTEAFF	TGTGCCAGCAGCTTAGGGACAGGGGATACTGAAGCTTTCTTT
-	-	TRBV2	TRBJ1-5	CASSEEMYSNQPQHF	TGTGCCAGCAGTGAAGAAATGTATAGCAATCAGCCCCAGCATTTT
-	-	TRBV5-1	TRBJ2-3	CASSSQAEDTQYF	TGCGCCAGCAGCAGTCAGGCAGAAGATACGCAGTATTTT
-	-	TRBV6-1	TRBJ1-2	CASSVRGSYGYTF	TGTGCCAGCAGTGTCAGGGGTAGCTATGGCTACACCTTC
TRBD1	-	TRBV5-1	TRBJ2-3	CASSPGTGSDTQYF	TGCGCCAGCAGCCCCGGGACAGGGTCAGATACGCAGTATTTT
-	-	TRBV11-2	TRBJ2-3	CASTLRGANTDTQYF	TGTGCCAGCACCCTCCGCGGGGCTAACACAGATACGCAGTATTTT
TRBD1	-	TRBV6-4	TRBJ2-7	CASRGQVIYEQYF	TGTGCCAGCAGGGGACAGGTGATCTACGAGCAGTACTTC
-	-	TRBV19	TRBJ2-1	CASSIAGVAGEQFF	TGTGCCAGTAGTATAGCGGGAGTCGCCGGTGAGCAGTTCTTC
TRBD2	-	TRBV7-9	TRBJ2-3	CASSLSGGTDTQYF	TGTGCCAGCAGCTTGAGCGGGGGCACAGATACGCAGTATTTT
-	-	TRBV7-9	TRBJ1-2	CASSLLTLGRAGGYTF	TGTGCCAGCAGCTTACTAACTCTTGGCAGGGCGGGGGGCTACACCTTC
TRBD2	-	TRBV7-8	TRBJ2-7	CASSLGASGGYEQYF	TGTGCCAGCAGCTTAGGGGCTAGCGGGGGTTACGAGCAGTACTTC
TRBD1	-	TRBV19	TRBJ1-1	CASSPWGQGTEAFF	TGTGCCAGTAGCCCCTGGGGACAGGGCACTGAAGCTTTCTTT
TRBD2	-	TRBV19	TRBJ2-4	CASSIPGGRNIQYF	TGTGCCAGTAGTATCCCGGGAGGACGAAACATTCAGTACTTC
-	-	TRBV19	TRBJ2-7	CASSYDYRASYEQYF	TGTGCCAGTAGTTATGACTACAGAGCCTCCTACGAGCAGTACTTC
TRBD1	once	TRBV5-6	TRBJ1-5	CASSSGTVNNQPQHF	TGTGCCAGCAGCTCTGGGACAGTCAACAATCAGCCCCAGCATTTT
TRBD2	few	TRBV5-4	TRBJ2-1	CASSPSGTRAYNEQFF	TGTGCCAGCAGTCCCTCCGGGACTAGGGCCTACAATGAGCAGTTCTTC
-	-	TRBV5-6	TRBJ2-5	CASSWTGGGETQYF	TGTGCCAGCAGCTGGACCGGAGGAGGAGAGACCCAGTACTTC
TRBD2	-	TRBV28	TRBJ2-2	CASSFVLGLGTGELFF	TGTGCCAGCAGTTTCGTGTTGGGACTAGGGACCGGGGAGCTGTTTTTT
-	-	TRBV10-3	TRBJ2-3	CAISDMEQGGTDTQYF	TGTGCCATCAGTGATATGGAACAGGGTGGCACAGATACGCAGTATTTT
TRBD1	-	TRBV7-9	TRBJ2-5	CASSSSDRADQETQYF	TGTGCCAGCAGCTCCTCCGACAGGGCCGATCAAGAGACCCAGTACTTC
-	-	TRBV6-1	TRBJ2-2	CASSEGYAGELFF	TGTGCCAGCAGTGAAGGTTATGCCGGGGAGCTGTTTTTT
-	-	TRBV7-6	TRBJ1-4	CASSLGEINEKLFF	TGTGCCAGCAGCTTAGGGGAGATTAATGAAAAACTGTTTTTT
-	-	TRBV7-2	TRBJ2-7	CATDRGAQYEQYF	TGTGCCACCGATCGGGGGGCGCAGTACGAGCAGTACTTC
-	-	TRBV5-6	TRBJ1-2	CASTGHRENYGYTF	TGTGCCAGCACAGGACACAGGGAAAACTATGGCTACACCTTC
-	-	TRBV5-6	TRBJ2-5	CASSLLQGWAAQYF	TGTGCCAGCAGCTTGTTGCAGGGCTGGGCGGCCCAGTACTTC
-	-	TRBV7-3	TRBJ1-6	CASSQTVYNSPLHF	TGTGCCAGCAGCCAAACAGTCTATAATTCACCCCTCCACTTT
-	-	TRBV9	TRBJ1-4	CASSPATAPYEKLFF	TGTGCCAGCAGCCCCGCAACAGCCCCGTATGAAAAACTGTTTTTT
-	-	TRBV2	TRBJ2-6	CASSEAGFLSGANVLTF	TGTGCCAGCAGTGAAGCGGGCTTTCTCTCTGGGGCCAACGTCCTGACTTTC
TRBD1	once	TRBV6-6	TRBJ1-5	CASSRDRYQPQHF	TGTGCCAGCAGTAGGGACAGATATCAGCCCCAGCATTTT
TRBD1	once	TRBV27	TRBJ1-4	CASSLRGRGEKLFF	TGTGCCAGCAGTTTAAGGGGGCGGGGTGAAAAACTGTTTTTT
-	-	TRBV28	TRBJ2-4	CASTGSPSSLDIQYF	TGTGCCAGCACTGGCAGTCCTAGTAGCTTAGACATTCAGTACTTC
-	-	TRBV6-1	TRBJ2-3	CASSPPYPNTQYF	TGTGCCAGCAGTCCACCCTATCCTAATACGCAGTATTTT